The source of this TCR beta chain is a study of CD8+CD57+ T cells in acquired aplastic anemia. Study observations and caveats: Significant differences in CD8+ Simpson's diversity were not observed between patients and controls. The number of CD8+ CDR3 sequences shared by patients and controls was twenty-nine.

This clonotype came up many times. Its antigen is currently unknown. The study profiled TCR beta VDJ and CDR3 using genomic DNA as template. TCRdb reprocessed the reads via MiXCR and lists one record per CDR3 protein. The sample gives around 170,000 distinct CDR3 sequences, more than 45% of which show up once; 9.7% is in the top ten. This CDR3 spans 14 amino acids. V shed 1 base and J shed 4 bases, with 10 bases lying between them. Germline V gene data show CDR1 as SEHNR and CDR2 as FQNEAQ (reference sequence). Selection for sequencing was limited to patients who had shown CD8+CD57+ cell expansion by flow cytometry. All patients had severe acquired aplastic anemia.

This clonotype was obtained from a human donor with aplastic anemia. The J gene is TRBJ1-1, the V gene TRBV7-9, with D possibly matching TRBD1 (5 bases). The sequencing sample was made of sorted CD4+, CD8+, or CD8+CD57+ T cells (not recorded which) from PBMCs. The CDR3 nucleotides read TGTGCCAGCAGCTTAGATGGGGGGGGCACTGAAGCTTTCTTT. Translation gives CASSLDGGGTEAFF.